These T cell receptor beta chains were read from a single sample in a study of early T cells in non-severe SARS-CoV-2 infection. TCRdb reprocessed the 5' RACE reads via MiXCR and lists one record per CDR3 protein. The table lists some 63,000 distinct CDR3 sequences, 10% to 15% of them singletons. Sequenced input: whole blood. All receptors come from an adult who was a healthcare worker with PCR-confirmed SARS-CoV-2 infection or an uninfected control (not recorded which). Both conserved end residues are part of each CDR3. Fields, in order: clone size, D gene, V gene, J gene, CDR3 DNA, CDR3 protein. D genes are given only for firm matches. Size values are once, few and many counts, or a class for expanded clones, and some rows have none.

clone size: NA; D gene: NA; V gene: TRBV9; J gene: TRBJ1-4; CDR3 DNA: TGTGCCAGCAGCGTCGTCCTGGGGGGAAAACTGTTTTTT; CDR3 protein: CASSVVLGGKLFF
clone size: many; D gene: NA; V gene: TRBV5-1; J gene: TRBJ2-1; CDR3 DNA: TGCGCCAGCAGCTCTGACCAGCGCCCCTACAATGAGCAGTTCTTC; CDR3 protein: CASSSDQRPYNEQFF
clone size: many; D gene: NA; V gene: TRBV7-9; J gene: TRBJ2-2; CDR3 DNA: TGTGCCAGCAGCCCCGGGATACTTAACACCGGGGAGCTGTTTTTT; CDR3 protein: CASSPGILNTGELFF
clone size: many; D gene: TRBD1; V gene: TRBV11-3; J gene: TRBJ2-1; CDR3 DNA: TGTGCCAGTTCACAGGGGAGCTCCTACAATGAGCAGTTCTTC; CDR3 protein: CASSQGSSYNEQFF
clone size: many; D gene: TRBD1; V gene: TRBV7-9; J gene: TRBJ2-1; CDR3 DNA: TGTGCCAGCGCCCGGGACAGGAGCTCCTACAATGAGCAGTTCTTC; CDR3 protein: CASARDRSSYNEQFF
clone size: many; D gene: TRBD2; V gene: TRBV4-3; J gene: TRBJ2-7; CDR3 DNA: TGCGCCAGCAGCCAAGATGACGGCAGCGGGGGATACGAGCAGTACTTC; CDR3 protein: CASSQDDGSGGYEQYF
clone size: few; D gene: NA; V gene: TRBV20-1; J gene: TRBJ2-2; CDR3 DNA: TGCAGTGCTAGGTGGCAGGCGAACACCGGGGAGCTGTTTTTT; CDR3 protein: CSARWQANTGELFF
clone size: many; D gene: NA; V gene: TRBV29-1; J gene: TRBJ2-7; CDR3 DNA: TGCAGCGTTGGGTTGGGGTCCTACGAGCAGTACTTC; CDR3 protein: CSVGLGSYEQYF
clone size: many; D gene: TRBD1; V gene: TRBV25-1; J gene: TRBJ2-7; CDR3 DNA: TGTGCCAGCAGTGAACGAGGGACAGGGGGCCTCGAGCAGTACTTC; CDR3 protein: CASSERGTGGLEQYF
clone size: many; D gene: TRBD2; V gene: TRBV7-2; J gene: TRBJ2-5; CDR3 DNA: TGTGCCAGCAGCCCGGGGGGATCGGGAGAGACCCAGTACTTC; CDR3 protein: CASSPGGSGETQYF
clone size: few; D gene: NA; V gene: TRBV9; J gene: TRBJ2-2; CDR3 DNA: TGTGCCAGCAGCGTATGGGGGAACACCGGGGAGCTGTTTTTT; CDR3 protein: CASSVWGNTGELFF
clone size: NA; D gene: NA; V gene: TRBV5-4; J gene: TRBJ1-6; CDR3 DNA: TGTGCCAGCGGTCACCGGACTGCTAATTCACCCCTCCACTTT; CDR3 protein: CASGHRTANSPLHF
clone size: NA; D gene: TRBD2; V gene: TRBV4-2; J gene: TRBJ2-5; CDR3 DNA: TGTGCCAGCAGCCCAAGGACTAGCGGGGGGACCCAAGAGACCCAGTACTTC; CDR3 protein: CASSPRTSGGTQETQYF
clone size: many; D gene: NA; V gene: TRBV27; J gene: TRBJ2-7; CDR3 DNA: TGTGCCAGCAGTACATCTCGGACGGTGACCTACGAGCAGTACTTC; CDR3 protein: CASSTSRTVTYEQYF
clone size: few; D gene: TRBD1; V gene: TRBV7-2; J gene: TRBJ2-5; CDR3 DNA: TGTGCCAGCAGCTCGGACAGGGCCGGTGAGACCCAGTACTTC; CDR3 protein: CASSSDRAGETQYF
clone size: NA; D gene: TRBD2; V gene: TRBV29-1; J gene: TRBJ2-1; CDR3 DNA: TGCAGCGGCACAGGACTAGGAGGGGATGAGCAGTTCTTC; CDR3 protein: CSGTGLGGDEQFF
clone size: many; D gene: NA; V gene: TRBV10-2; J gene: TRBJ1-1; CDR3 DNA: TGCGCCAGCAGTTTGAACACTGAAGCTTTCTTT; CDR3 protein: CASSLNTEAFF
clone size: few; D gene: NA; V gene: TRBV2; J gene: TRBJ2-7; CDR3 DNA: TGTGCCAGCAGTGTCCGCAGGGTCGAGAACGAGCAGTACTTC; CDR3 protein: CASSVRRVENEQYF
clone size: few; D gene: TRBD1; V gene: TRBV19; J gene: TRBJ2-6; CDR3 DNA: TGTGCCAGTACTTCGCGAAGGGACAGGGGTCCAGGGGCCAACGTCCTGACTTTC; CDR3 protein: CASTSRRDRGPGANVLTF
clone size: NA; D gene: NA; V gene: TRBV7-9; J gene: TRBJ2-5; CDR3 DNA: TGTGCCAGCGTCGAAGAGACCCAGTACTTC; CDR3 protein: CASVEETQYF
clone size: many; D gene: NA; V gene: TRBV5-1; J gene: TRBJ2-1; CDR3 DNA: TGCGCCAGCACCCGTCGGGGGGCCTCCTACAATGAGCAGTTCTTC; CDR3 protein: CASTRRGASYNEQFF
clone size: many; D gene: NA; V gene: TRBV11-2; J gene: TRBJ1-1; CDR3 DNA: TGTGCCAGCAGCAACAGGAACACTGAAGCTTTCTTT; CDR3 protein: CASSNRNTEAFF
clone size: few; D gene: NA; V gene: TRBV29-1; J gene: TRBJ2-3; CDR3 DNA: TGCAGCGTTACCCGGGACGGGGCGACAGATACGCAGTATTTT; CDR3 protein: CSVTRDGATDTQYF
clone size: NA; D gene: NA; V gene: TRBV6-5; J gene: TRBJ2-3; CDR3 DNA: TGTGCCTCTCGTCGGGGGACAGATACGCAGTATTTT; CDR3 protein: CASRRGTDTQYF
clone size: NA; D gene: NA; V gene: TRBV20-1; J gene: TRBJ2-3; CDR3 DNA: TGCAGTGCTGACTTATACACGCAGTATTTT; CDR3 protein: CSADLYTQYF
clone size: NA; D gene: NA; V gene: TRBV29-1; J gene: TRBJ2-7; CDR3 DNA: TGCAGCGCCTTCGACAGGAACTACGAGCAGTACTTC; CDR3 protein: CSAFDRNYEQYF
clone size: many; D gene: NA; V gene: TRBV14; J gene: TRBJ2-7; CDR3 DNA: TGTGCCAGCAGCCAAGTTCAGGGATCCGAGCAGTACTTC; CDR3 protein: CASSQVQGSEQYF
clone size: many; D gene: TRBD1; V gene: TRBV29-1; J gene: TRBJ2-7; CDR3 DNA: TGCAGCGTTGATGGTATCGGGACAGGGACCTACGAGCAGTACTTC; CDR3 protein: CSVDGIGTGTYEQYF
clone size: few; D gene: NA; V gene: TRBV7-9; J gene: TRBJ2-3; CDR3 DNA: TGTGCCAGCAGCCCGAACTTTGGATCTAGCACAGATACGCAGTATTTT; CDR3 protein: CASSPNFGSSTDTQYF
clone size: once; D gene: TRBD1; V gene: TRBV20-1; J gene: TRBJ1-2; CDR3 DNA: TGCAGTGCCGGAAACAGGGGAACGTCCTATGGCTACACCTTC; CDR3 protein: CSAGNRGTSYGYTF
clone size: many; D gene: NA; V gene: TRBV14; J gene: TRBJ2-7; CDR3 DNA: TGTGCCAGCAGCCAAGGGGGCGAGCAGTACTTC; CDR3 protein: CASSQGGEQYF
clone size: many; D gene: NA; V gene: TRBV12-3/TRBV12-4; J gene: TRBJ1-1; CDR3 DNA: TGTGCCAGCAGTTTCGATAACGGAATAAACACTGAAGCTTTCTTT; CDR3 protein: CASSFDNGINTEAFF
clone size: many; D gene: TRBD1; V gene: TRBV18; J gene: TRBJ1-5; CDR3 DNA: TGTGCCAGCTCACCGATGACAGGGATCCAGCCCCAGCATTTT; CDR3 protein: CASSPMTGIQPQHF
clone size: NA; D gene: TRBD2; V gene: TRBV20-1; J gene: TRBJ2-7; CDR3 DNA: TGCAGTGCTAGAGTCGGGGGGTCATACGAGCAGTACTTC; CDR3 protein: CSARVGGSYEQYF
clone size: few; D gene: NA; V gene: TRBV6-2/TRBV6-3; J gene: TRBJ2-3; CDR3 DNA: TGTGCCAGCAGTTTGGGAGTCTTCGCAGATACGCAGTATTTT; CDR3 protein: CASSLGVFADTQYF
clone size: few; D gene: NA; V gene: TRBV5-1; J gene: TRBJ1-1; CDR3 DNA: TGCGCCAGCAGGGGTCTAGATGAAGCTTTCTTT; CDR3 protein: CASRGLDEAFF
clone size: many; D gene: NA; V gene: TRBV5-1; J gene: TRBJ1-2; CDR3 DNA: TGCGCCAGCAGCTTCGGGGGATCGGACTATGGCTACACCTTC; CDR3 protein: CASSFGGSDYGYTF
clone size: few; D gene: NA; V gene: TRBV15; J gene: TRBJ1-5; CDR3 DNA: TGTGCCACCAGTGATTACAATCAGCCCCAGCATTTT; CDR3 protein: CATSDYNQPQHF
clone size: many; D gene: NA; V gene: TRBV6-2/TRBV6-3; J gene: TRBJ2-7; CDR3 DNA: TGTGCCAGCAGTCCCGGGACGCCGTTCCAGCAGTACTTC; CDR3 protein: CASSPGTPFQQYF
clone size: NA; D gene: NA; V gene: TRBV10-3; J gene: TRBJ1-2; CDR3 DNA: TGTGCCATCGGGGGGAATGGAAACTATGGCTACACCTTC; CDR3 protein: CAIGGNGNYGYTF
clone size: few; D gene: TRBD1; V gene: TRBV7-9; J gene: TRBJ1-5; CDR3 DNA: TGTGCCAGCAGTACAGGGGGCTTGAGCAATCAGCCCCAGCATTTT; CDR3 protein: CASSTGGLSNQPQHF
clone size: many; D gene: NA; V gene: TRBV7-2; J gene: TRBJ2-3; CDR3 DNA: TGTGCCAGCAGATCCGCCGGGTGGGGGGCAGATACGCAGTATTTT; CDR3 protein: CASRSAGWGADTQYF
clone size: NA; D gene: NA; V gene: TRBV6-2/TRBV6-3; J gene: TRBJ2-1; CDR3 DNA: TGTGCCAGCAGTTACCGGTCTCGGGCGACCTACAATGAGCAGTTCTTC; CDR3 protein: CASSYRSRATYNEQFF
clone size: few; D gene: NA; V gene: TRBV30; J gene: TRBJ1-1; CDR3 DNA: TGTGCCTGGAGTGTACGGGGGAACACTGAAGCTTTCTTT; CDR3 protein: CAWSVRGNTEAFF
clone size: many; D gene: TRBD2; V gene: TRBV3-1; J gene: TRBJ2-3; CDR3 DNA: TGTGCCAGCAGCTTAGGACTAGCGGGGGCAGATACGCAGTATTTT; CDR3 protein: CASSLGLAGADTQYF
clone size: NA; D gene: TRBD1; V gene: TRBV7-2; J gene: TRBJ2-5; CDR3 DNA: TGTGCCAGCAGCTCCCTACAGGGGATTGGGGAGACCCAGTACTTC; CDR3 protein: CASSSLQGIGETQYF
clone size: many; D gene: TRBD1; V gene: TRBV5-5; J gene: TRBJ2-7; CDR3 DNA: TGTGCCAGCAGTACCGGGACAGGGTATCGGGAGCAGTACTTC; CDR3 protein: CASSTGTGYREQYF
clone size: few; D gene: NA; V gene: TRBV19; J gene: TRBJ1-1; CDR3 DNA: TGTGCCAGTACGTTTAAGGGTAGGAACACTGAAGCTTTCTTT; CDR3 protein: CASTFKGRNTEAFF
clone size: many; D gene: NA; V gene: TRBV11-3; J gene: TRBJ2-6; CDR3 DNA: TGTGCCAGCAGCCTGTGGTCTGGGGCCAACGTCCTGACTTTC; CDR3 protein: CASSLWSGANVLTF
clone size: many; D gene: TRBD1; V gene: TRBV20-1; J gene: TRBJ1-1; CDR3 DNA: TGCAGTGCTAGACGGACAGGGGAATTTTACACTGAAGCTTTCTTT; CDR3 protein: CSARRTGEFYTEAFF
clone size: many; D gene: NA; V gene: TRBV5-1; J gene: TRBJ2-2; CDR3 DNA: TGCGCCAGCAGACCTGGTCGGAGGGAGAACACCGGGGAGCTGTTTTTT; CDR3 protein: CASRPGRRENTGELFF
clone size: few; D gene: NA; V gene: TRBV6-5; J gene: TRBJ2-4; CDR3 DNA: TGTGCCAGCAGGCCAATGACAGGACCCATTCAGTACTTC; CDR3 protein: CASRPMTGPIQYF
clone size: NA; D gene: NA; V gene: TRBV30; J gene: TRBJ1-1; CDR3 DNA: TGTGCCTGGGGTGCAGGAAGAGGTGAAGCTTTCTTT; CDR3 protein: CAWGAGRGEAFF